This T cell receptor (beta chain) was recorded in a study of cytomegalovirus exposure and HLA in healthy donors. The CDR3 spans 19 residues. J lost 2 bases, V lost 0 bases, and 15 bases had no gene match. Germline CDR1 and CDR2: LNHDA and SQIVND (reference sequence). Primers included in the PCR were 60 Vbeta and 13 Jbeta primers. The table came from immunoSEQ multiplex PCR; TCRdb's copy has only in-frame clones and leaves some out. The sample gives roughly 170,000 clones, around four fifths of which show up once; less than 15% is in the top ten. The sequenced sample was PBMCs. V gene TRBV19 combines with J gene TRBJ1-2; 7 bases agree with TRBD1. The source of this sequence is a woman aged 45-65 years in good health and CMV-seropositive. In DNA form, the CDR3 reads TGTGCCAGTAGTATAGATGATATCGTGGGGGCAGGGGGAAACTATGGCTACACCTTC. Residues: CASSIDDIVGAGGNYGYTF.